The 22 T cell receptor beta chains below come from one sample, sequenced in a study of blood T cell repertoires in COVID-19. The protocol was immunoSEQ multiplex PCR, while the TCRdb copy is restricted to in-frame clones and leaves out a portion. Of approximately 50,000 clones in the sample, 80% to 90% were seen once. The sequencing sample was made of peripheral blood. The receptors were sampled from a man aged 50 or older with active COVID-19.

V is TRBV5-1 and J is TRBJ2-7; 10 bases match TRBD1. The CDR3 contains 15 residues. The germline gives CDR1 SGHRS, CDR2 YFSETQ. The trim removed 0 bases at V and 6 bases at J, leaving 6 bases unmatched. The CDR3, as DNA: TGCGCCAGCAGCTTGGATGGGACAGGGGCTTCCGAGCAGTACTTC. Its protein product is CASSLDGTGASEQYF.

V and J are TRBV5-1 and TRBJ2-2, with 8 bases fitting TRBD1. V was clipped by 2 bases and J by 1 base; unmatched bases: 1. Germline lookup yields CDR1 SGHRS and CDR2 YFSETQ. This CDR3 comprises 15 residues. The CDR3 is CASSFGQGNTGELFF. CDR3 DNA: TGCGCCAGCAGCTTCGGACAGGGGAACACCGGGGAGCTGTTTTTT.

The chain carries TRBV12-3 or TRBV12-4 and TRBJ2-7; D is ambiguous. V lost 3 bases and J lost 2, with 8 bases in between. The CDR3 length is 13 residues. In DNA, the CDR3 is TGTGCCAGCAGTTTGGGCAGCCCCTACGAGCAGTACTTC. It codes for CASSLGSPYEQYF.

V is TRBV19 and J is TRBJ2-5; the match to TRBD2 covers 10 bases. V gave up 7 bases and J gave up 5 bases; unmatched junction bases: 10. Germline V gives CDR1 LNHDA, CDR2 SQIVND (reference sequence). There are 15 residues in the CDR3. The CDR3 here is CASKREGLGWETQYF. Written as DNA, the CDR3 is TGTGCCAGTAAGCGGGAGGGCCTGGGATGGGAGACCCAGTACTTC.

This rearrangement joins TRBV5-4 to TRBJ2-1, with 9 bases fitting TRBD2. This CDR3 region has 16 residues. The germline gives CDR1 SGHNT, CDR2 YYREEE (reference sequence). Trimming cost V 0 bases and J 9 bases; bases outside gene matches: 10. The CDR3 sequence: CASSLGREGSSGEQFF. CDR3 coding DNA: TGTGCCAGCAGCTTGGGGCGGGAGGGCTCGAGCGGTGAGCAGTTCTTC.

V is TRBV6-6 and J is TRBJ1-5; a weak D match, TRBD1 (6 bases). In germline, CDR1 is MNHNY, CDR2 SVGAGI (reference sequence). The ends were cut back, 8 bases at V and 3 bases at J, with 14 bases in the middle. The CDR3 sequence is 14 residues long. For the CDR3, the DNA is TGTGCCAGCCGACTACAGGGTGACAATCAGCCCCAGCATTTT. Its translation is CASRLQGDNQPQHF.

The chain employs TRBV18 and TRBJ1-2; no clear D. There are 14 residues in the CDR3. V was clipped by 2 bases and J by 8 bases, with 15 bases between them. The germline V gene has CDR1 KGHSH and CDR2 LQKENI. The CDR3 sequence is CASSPYKEAIGYTF. The CDR3 DNA reads TGTGCCAGCTCACCATACAAAGAGGCGATCGGCTACACCTTC. Full variable domain (rest looked up from reference TRBV18 and TRBJ1-2): NAGVMQNPRHLVRRRGQEARLRCSPMKGHSHVYWYRQLPEEGLKFMVYLQKENIIDESGMPKERFSAEFPKEGPSILRIQQVVRGDSAAYFCASSPYKEAIGYTFGSGTRLTVV.

The table lists this clone with a count of one. CDR3 protein: CASSPGTGNTGELFF. DNA for the CDR3: TGTGCCAGCAGTCCCGGGACAGGCAACACCGGGGAGCTGTTTTTT. V usage is TRBV2 and J usage is TRBJ2-2, with 8 bases that match TRBD1. The CDR3 runs 15 residues. Trimming removed 5 bases from V and 2 bases from J; junction bases left unmatched: 4. Germline V gene data show CDR1 as SNHLY and CDR2 as FYNNEI. Looking up the rest from reference TRBV2 and TRBJ2-2 gives the full variable domain: EPEVTQTPSHQVTQMGQEVILRCVPISNHLYFYWYRQILGQKVEFLVSFYNNEISEKSEIFDDQFSVERPDGSNFTLKIRSTKLEDSAMYFCASSPGTGNTGELFFGEGSRLTVL.

This chain links TRBV7-9 with TRBJ2-5; TRBD1 aligns across 7 bases. The CDR3 is 16 residues long. The germline CDR1 and CDR2 sequences are SEHNR and FQNEAQ (reference sequence). V was pared by 4 bases and J by 2 bases, with 10 bases of the junction left unmatched. The CDR3 coding sequence is TGTGCCAGCAGCTCCTCGAGGGGGCGCGGACAAGAGACCCAGTACTTC. Its translation is CASSSSRGRGQETQYF. Supplemented by reference TRBV7-9 and TRBJ2-5, the full variable domain reads DTGVSQNPRHKITKRGQNVTFRCDPISEHNRLYWYRQTLGQGPEFLTYFQNEAQLEKSRLLSDRFSAERPKGSFSTLEIQRTEQGDSAMYLCASSSSRGRGQETQYFGPGTRLLVL.

CDR3 sequence: CASSNGGSIYNEQFF. The CDR3 region has the DNA TGTGCCAGTAGTAACGGGGGTTCGATCTACAATGAGCAGTTCTTC. The chain links TRBV19 to TRBJ2-1; a weak D match, TRBD2 (6 bases). CDR1 LNHDA and CDR2 SQIVND come from the germline V gene (reference sequence). The CDR3 length is 15 residues. Trimming removed 4 bases at V and 3 bases at J, with 13 bases between.

The rearrangement joins TRBV14 to TRBJ2-7; TRBD1 matches 7 bases. V lost 4 bases to trimming and J lost 2 bases; unmatched junction nucleotides: 8. CDR1 and CDR2 from the germline V gene are SGHDN and FVKESK. This CDR3 is 15 amino acids long. The CDR3 DNA reads as TGTGCCAGCAGCCGACAGGGAGAGGGTCCCTACGAGCAGTACTTC. Its translation is CASSRQGEGPYEQYF.

This clone was counted a single time. This rearrangement joins TRBV19 to TRBJ1-1; no clear D gene. The CDR3 consists of 14 residues. The germline gives CDR1 LNHDA, CDR2 SQIVND (reference sequence). V lost 4 bases and J lost 0, with 9 bases in between. Here the CDR3 reads CASSTRALNTEAFF. The DNA for the CDR3 is TGTGCCAGTAGTACCCGAGCTCTGAACACTGAAGCTTTCTTT.

The rearrangement joins TRBV12-3 or TRBV12-4 to TRBJ1-1; a weak D match, TRBD1 (6 bases). Trimming removed 3 bases at V and 11 bases at J, with 10 bases between. CDR3 length equals 11 residues. The CDR3 DNA follows: TGTGCCAGCAGTTTGGGGGGGCTGGCTTTCTTT. Amino acids: CASSLGGLAFF.

This clone appeared once. The rearrangement uses TRBV7-9 and TRBJ2-2, with 11 positions matching TRBD2. Germline V gene lookup returns CDR1 SEHNR and CDR2 FQNEAQ (reference sequence). This CDR3 has 16 amino acids. Germline trimming cut 5 bases from V and 4 bases from J; bases unmatched to any gene: 6. The CDR3 spells CASSAFSGGATGELFF. For the CDR3, the DNA is TGTGCCAGCAGCGCGTTTAGCGGGGGGGCCACCGGGGAGCTGTTTTTT.

V usage is TRBV6-5 and J usage is TRBJ1-1, with 11 positions matching TRBD1. V dropped 6 bases and J dropped 7; count of bases not matched to a gene: 7. Germline CDR1 is MNHEY and CDR2 is SVGAGI. CDR3 length equals 14 residues. Written as DNA, the CDR3 is TGTGCCAGCAGGCGCGGACAGGGGGCGGTTGAAGCTTTCTTT. It codes for CASRRGQGAVEAFF.

This chain links TRBV7-2 with TRBJ2-2, with no clear D. The CDR3 has 15 amino acids. The V and J ends lost 3 bases and 0 bases respectively, with 8 bases between them. Germline-derived CDR1 and CDR2 are SGHTA and FQGNSA. CDR3 loop: CASSFFRANTGELFF. CDR3 DNA: TGTGCCAGCAGCTTTTTTCGGGCGAACACCGGGGAGCTGTTTTTT. The full variable domain, its missing parts supplied by reference TRBV7-2 and TRBJ2-2, is GAGVSQSPSNKVTEKGKDVELRCDPISGHTALYWYRQSLGQGLEFLIYFQGNSAPDKSGLPSDRFSAERTGGSVSTLTIQRTQQEDSAVYLCASSFFRANTGELFFGEGSRLTVL.

This chain connects TRBV6-6 to TRBJ2-7; TRBD1 agrees at 10 bases. This CDR3 region has 13 residues. The germline V gene has CDR1 MNHNY and CDR2 SVGAGI (reference sequence). With V trimmed by 10 bases and J by 7 bases, 10 bases remained unmatched. The CDR3, as DNA: TGTGCCACCGATCGGGACAGGGGTTGGGAGCAGTACTTC. Translation gives CATDRDRGWEQYF.

The CDR3 spells CASSFLRRDPSYEQFF. CDR3 bases: TGTGCCAGCAGTTTCCTCAGGCGGGACCCATCGTATGAGCAGTTCTTC. The rearrangement links TRBV27 to TRBJ2-1; perhaps TRBD2 as D (6 bases). V shed 3 bases and J shed 8 bases, with 20 bases lying between them. CDR1 is MNHEY, CDR2 SMNVEV, per germline (reference sequence). This CDR3 is built from 16 residues.

The chain links TRBV5-6 to TRBJ2-5, with TRBD2 identical over 10 bases. The CDR3 sequence is 15 residues long. V dropped 3 bases and J dropped 3; count of bases not matched to a gene: 5. Germline loops: CDR1 SGHDT, CDR2 YYEEEE. This CDR3 is CASSSDLAGEETQYF. CDR3 nucleotides: TGTGCCAGCAGCTCCGACCTAGCGGGGGAAGAGACCCAGTACTTC. Together with reference TRBV5-6 and TRBJ2-5, the CDR3 gives the full variable domain: DAGVTQSPTHLIKTRGQQVTLRCSPKSGHDTVSWYQQALGQGPQFIFQYYEEEERQRGNFPDRFSGHQFPNYSSELNVNALLLGDSALYLCASSSDLAGEETQYFGPGTRLLVL.

The chain employs TRBV18 and TRBJ1-1; D call uncertain. The CDR3 length is 13 residues. The ends were cut back, 6 bases at V and 4 bases at J, with 12 bases in the middle. The germline gives CDR1 KGHSH, CDR2 LQKENI. The DNA for the CDR3 is TGTGCCAGCTCTGGGCAGGAGGCCACTGAAGCTTTCTTT. Its translation: CASSGQEATEAFF.

The chain uses TRBV5-5 and TRBJ1-5; a weak D match, TRBD1 (5 bases). Trimming removed 4 bases at V and 7 bases at J, with 15 bases between. Germline V lookup: CDR1 SGHKS, CDR2 YYEKEE (reference sequence). The CDR3 covers 14 residues. The CDR3 DNA follows: TGTGCCAGCAGCGCGGCGCCAGGGAGGCAGCCCCAGCATTTT. Amino acids: CASSAAPGRQPQHF.

The J gene is TRBJ2-7, the V gene TRBV12-3 or TRBV12-4, with a possible D match to TRBD1 (6 bases). The CDR3 is 12 residues long. V lost 6 bases and J 7 bases, leaving 13 bases between the germline ends. CDR3 in DNA: TGTGCCAGCAGCTACAGGGTATGGGAGCAGTACTTC. Translation: CASSYRVWEQYF.